This TCR beta chain was observed in a study of CD8 T cells in ankylosing spondylitis (dated 2017 in TCRdb). Looking at the study overall: T cell receptor beta repertoires were profiled in healthy donors and ankylosing spondylitis patients so that disease-linked TCR variants could be found. The full study cohort was made up of about 25 ankylosing spondylitis patients and fewer than 120 healthy donors. Peripheral blood was sampled, and synovial fluid was also collected from ankylosing spondylitis patients. Overall study outcomes, separate from this receptor: Some TCR beta motif variants had previously been reported in synovial fluid and blood of reactive arthritis patients, which suggested common disease-initiation mechanisms. The disease-linked clones were reported to be significantly enriched in matched synovial fluid samples from ankylosing spondylitis patients. A TCR beta motif made up of fewer than 10 highly homologous amino acid variants appeared to be characteristic of blood from ankylosing spondylitis patients. The disease-linked clones had a CD8+ phenotype and were found at relatively low frequencies in peripheral blood.

The CDR3 spans 14 residues, from the cysteine through the phenylalanine. The kept DNA is CDR3 alone, 42 bases in frame from the first base. Based on the germline V gene (reference sequence), the CDR1 and CDR2 sequences are MNHEY and SMNVEV. Trimming removed 3 bases from V and 1 base from J; the gene matches leave 2 bases unexplained. TCRdb shows the sequencer as Illumina HiSeq 2500. Quantitative 5'-RACE with molecular barcodes was the method used to prepare the TCR beta libraries. Per the original workflow: To identify disease-linked TCR variants, a new computational method was used, one built on a probabilistic model of VDJ rearrangement. Using fastp at Q25 and MiXCR, TCRdb reprocessed the public reads and kept productive beta chains. Rows matching on CDR3 protein sequence are summarized as one entry with the most common DNA and genes. The V and J calls were determined by TCRdb, not by the authors. The sample table lists 39,000 or so distinct CDR3 sequences, 10% of them with a count of one. The ten largest clones take up 16% of the sample.

In its sample, this clonotype was seen many times. The antigen it binds to is not known. No per-base quality is available; no much larger clone lies one base away. This sequence was found in a male donor with ankylosing spondylitis or in good health (not recorded which). The sequenced sample consisted of blood, either unsorted or a sorted T cell fraction (not recorded which). Recombination joined TRBV27 with TRBJ1-1; 7 of the junction bases match TRBD1. The CDR3 region reads CASSFQGGNTEAFF. The nucleotides are TGTGCCAGCAGTTTCCAGGGGGGGAACACTGAAGCTTTCTTT.